This T cell receptor (beta chain) was obtained from a study of CD8+ T cells in alopecia areata. Turning to the study itself: Tofacitinib was taken orally by treated patients, and the dose was 5 to 10 mg twice daily. Overall study results and limits: Scalp samples also yield sequences from resident alphabeta T cells of normal skin.

The CDR3 has 15 amino acids. V lost 2 bases and J 11 bases, leaving 21 bases between the germline ends. The germline V gene encodes CDR1 KGHSH and CDR2 LQKENI. Peripheral blood and lesional scalp punch biopsies were taken from alopecia areata patients. RNA was extracted and reverse transcribed into cDNA as the sequencing template. Sequencing was performed with immunoSEQ multiplex PCR; in TCRdb, only in-frame clones are kept and a portion is missing. The sample shows approximately 7,500 clones, 69% of them seen only once. This clone has more than one count but fewer than ten. Its target is unknown. The sequence came from a human donor with alopecia areata. J is TRBJ1-1 and V is TRBV18; the D gene is possibly TRBD1 (5 bases). The sample was skin, taken at week 0. The chain's CDR3 is CASSPVDAVRVDAFF. DNA for the CDR3: TGTGCCAGCTCACCAGTTGATGCAGTCAGGGTGGATGCTTTCTTT.